This TCR beta chain comes out of a study of T cell changes during pregnancy in multiple sclerosis. CDR1 and CDR2 from the germline V gene are SGHRS and YFSETQ. The CDR3 has 15 amino acids. V was clipped by 3 bases and J by 4 bases; unmatched bases: 5. Only in-frame clones appear in the TCRdb table, and some are missing; sequencing was by immunoSEQ multiplex PCR. The sample lists roughly 60,000 clones; around 89% were seen once. This sequence joins TRBV5-1 and TRBJ2-2; 8 bases agree with TRBD2. The clonotype was recovered from a female donor with multiple sclerosis, enrolled in a pregnancy study. Sample: CD4+ T cells from peripheral blood mononuclear cells, taken in the first trimester of pregnancy. The CDR3 nucleotides are TGCGCCAGCAGCTGGGGGACTAGACCCACCGGGGAGCTGTTTTTT. It codes for CASSWGTRPTGELFF.